This TCR beta chain was identified during a study of PD-1 blockade in classical Hodgkin lymphoma. Findings of the study overall: Possible causes of repertoire differences, disease activity or prior therapy, remain undefined. According to reports, newly diagnosed patients had lower baseline TCR diversity than healthy donors, and relapsed/refractory patients had lower baseline TCR diversity still. Diversity similar to that of newly diagnosed patients was seen at baseline in complete responders.

Each of the patients experienced relapse following autologous stem cell transplantation, and their brentuximab vedotin exposure differed. This clone was detected a few times. Its target is unknown. Only in-frame clones appear in the TCRdb table, and some are missing; sequencing was by immunoSEQ multiplex PCR. The sample yields roughly 32,000 clones, about four fifths seen once. The CDR3 contains 16 residues. Trimming left V 7 bases short and J 3 bases short, with 20 bases between. The V gene's germline CDR1 is LGHNA and CDR2 YSLEER. The sequence came from a human donor with classical Hodgkin lymphoma. The rearrangement links TRBV4-3 to TRBJ2-3; D is possibly TRBD1 (5 bases). The starting material was peripheral blood mononuclear cells (PBMCs), obtained at baseline. In nucleotides, the CDR3 is TGCGCCAGCACCTCAAGAGCCACAGGAGCTACAGATACGCAGTATTTT. Amino acids: CASTSRATGATDTQYF.